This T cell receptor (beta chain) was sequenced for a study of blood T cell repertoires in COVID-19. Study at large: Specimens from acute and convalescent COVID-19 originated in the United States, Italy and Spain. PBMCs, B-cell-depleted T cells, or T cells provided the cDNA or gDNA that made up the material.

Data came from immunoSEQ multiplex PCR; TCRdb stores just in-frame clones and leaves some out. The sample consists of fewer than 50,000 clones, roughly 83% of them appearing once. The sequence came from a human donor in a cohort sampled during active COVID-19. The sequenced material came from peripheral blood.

CDR3 DNA sequence: TGTGCCAGTAGCTCCCGGGCGGGGTCGAACACTGAAGCTTTCTTT. It yields the protein CASSSRAGSNTEAFF. The rearrangement uses TRBV19 and TRBJ1-1; D is ambiguous. Trimming removed 6 bases at V and 1 base at J, with 15 bases between. The germline CDR1 and CDR2 sequences are LNHDA and SQIVND (reference sequence). This CDR3 region has 15 residues.